This T cell receptor (beta chain) was identified during a study of T-cell reconstitution after alpha-beta-depleted transplantation in children listed by TCRdb under 2016. For the wider study: The study quantitatively tracked T-cell immune reconstitution after TCRalphabeta/CD19-depleted allogeneic hematopoietic cell transplantation in children using TCR repertoire profiling.

From its cysteine to its phenylalanine, the CDR3 spans 18 amino acids. Of the read, only the CDR3 DNA is kept; its 54 bases are in frame from base 1. V is reduced by 0 bases and J by 2 bases, leaving a spacing of 19 bases between them. In the germline V gene, CDR1 corresponds to SGHAT and CDR2 to FQNNGV. The investigation overall reported the following: Apparently early alphabetaT-cell count recovery about two months after transplant reportedly relied on only several hundred rapidly expanded clones derived from non-depleted graft cells. Over subsequent months, a decline in hyperexpanded clone frequencies was noted, and after one year, T-cell counts and TCRbeta diversity were mostly ascribed to newly produced T cells. In some patients, the high TCRbeta diversity seen at day 60 was put down to recipient T cells and intrathymic progenitors that had survived conditioning.

In light of the paper, this sample's treatment or condition label describes: allogeneic hematopoietic cell transplantation with graft depleted of TCRalphabeta T cells and CD19 B cells. TCRalphabeta/CD19-depleted allogeneic hematopoietic cell grafts were given to the transplant recipients, all of whom were children. As regards this clonotype: Its antigen is still unknown. No per-base quality is available; no much larger clone lies one base away.

The library relied on PCR. Data came from an Illumina HiSeq 2500. Molecular barcoding was employed in the preparation of TCR libraries, with unique molecular identifiers being used to normalize TCRbeta repertoire quantification. The public sequencing data were trimmed at Q25 with fastp and processed into clonotypes with MiXCR by TCRdb, which kept only in-frame beta chains. Records with the same CDR3 protein are collapsed into one entry carrying the most frequent genes and DNA. Present in this sample are more than 300,000 distinct CDR3 sequences, around 15% of which were seen just once. Jointly, the top ten make up around two fifths of the sample.

This TCR was sampled from a male patient aged 2 to 9 who had a stem cell transplant for acute lymphoblastic leukemia, so the T cells may come from the graft donor. The chain employs TRBV11-2 and TRBJ1-2; the D segment cannot be called with confidence. Source: PBMCs, mostly from graft donor cells, taken 360 days after TCRalphabeta/CD19-depleted stem cell transplant. The base sequence is TGTGCCAGCAGCTTAGATCATGCGGTGACACTTGCAAACTATGGCTACACCTTC. It encodes CASSLDHAVTLANYGYTF.